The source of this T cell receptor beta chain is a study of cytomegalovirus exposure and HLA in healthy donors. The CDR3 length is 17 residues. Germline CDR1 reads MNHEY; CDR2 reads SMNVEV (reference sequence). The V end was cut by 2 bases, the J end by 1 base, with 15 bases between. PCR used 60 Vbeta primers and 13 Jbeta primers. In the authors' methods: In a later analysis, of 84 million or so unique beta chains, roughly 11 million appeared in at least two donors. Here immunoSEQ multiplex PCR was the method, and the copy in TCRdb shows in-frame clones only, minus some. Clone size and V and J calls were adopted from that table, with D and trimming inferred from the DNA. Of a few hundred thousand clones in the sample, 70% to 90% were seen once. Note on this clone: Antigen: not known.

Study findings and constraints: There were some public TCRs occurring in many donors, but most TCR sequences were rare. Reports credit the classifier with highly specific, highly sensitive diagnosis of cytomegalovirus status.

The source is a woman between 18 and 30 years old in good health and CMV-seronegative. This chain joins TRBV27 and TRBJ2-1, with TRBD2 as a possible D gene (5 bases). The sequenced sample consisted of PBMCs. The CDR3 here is CASSLLHEGHSYNEQFF. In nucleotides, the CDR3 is TGTGCCAGCAGTTTACTACACGAGGGCCATTCCTACAATGAGCAGTTCTTC.